This TCR beta chain appears in the sequencing data of a study of Ad26.COV2.S vaccination and SARS-CoV-2 variants. Comment on this clone: Its antigen is still unknown.

The CDR3 totals 15 residues. V lost 5 bases to trimming and J lost 16 bases, with 27 bases between them. Germline assignment: CDR1 LGHDT and CDR2 YNNKEL (reference sequence). Notes on the study in general: Greater spike-specific TCR breadth was seen in vaccine recipients than in placebo recipients. The TCR breadth and depth analyses may have understated or missed part of the total T cell responses. Researchers reported similar non-spike TCR breadth in vaccine and placebo recipients.

Only in-frame clones appear in the TCRdb table, and some are missing; sequencing was by immunoSEQ multiplex PCR. The profile shows just over 350,000 clones, approximately 90% of them singletons. The rearrangement links TRBV3-1 (or the pseudogene TRBV3-2) to TRBJ2-1; D possibly corresponds to TRBD1 (6 bases). The receptor's source is a human donor who had recovered from COVID-19. Specimen: peripheral blood, collected after recovery from COVID-19. The CDR3 sequence is CASSLSADRGKPKFF. The CDR3 nucleotides are TGTGCCAGCAGCTTAAGTGCAGATAGGGGGAAACCAAAATTCTTC.